This T cell receptor (beta chain) was profiled in a study of tumor-infiltrating lymphocytes in oesophageal squamous cell carcinoma. TCRdb reanalysed the PCR reads using MiXCR and keeps one entry per CDR3 protein. The sample consists of about 15,000 distinct CDR3 sequences, almost 50% of them appearing once. Germline assignment: CDR1 SGHTA and CDR2 FQGNSA. The length of the CDR3 is 16 residues. V was clipped by 0 bases and J by 4 bases, with 10 bases between them. The sequencing input was blood. This sequence originates from a male donor with esophageal squamous cell carcinoma. The chain couples TRBV7-2 to TRBJ2-6, with a possible D match to TRBD2 (5 bases). CDR3 DNA sequence: TGTGCCAGCAGCTTAGCGCCCGGGATCGGGGCCAACGTCCTGACTTTC. Translating it yields CASSLAPGIGANVLTF.